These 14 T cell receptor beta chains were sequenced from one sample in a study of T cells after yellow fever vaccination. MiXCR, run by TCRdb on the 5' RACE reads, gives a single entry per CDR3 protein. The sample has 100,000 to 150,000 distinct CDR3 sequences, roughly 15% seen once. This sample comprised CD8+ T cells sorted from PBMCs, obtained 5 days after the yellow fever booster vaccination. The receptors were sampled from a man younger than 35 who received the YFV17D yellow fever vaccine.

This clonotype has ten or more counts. CDR3 sequence reads: CASSFSSGEQYV. The CDR3 DNA follows: TGTGCCAGCAGCTTCTCTAGCGGCGAGCAGTACGTC. V and J are TRBV5-4 and TRBJ2-7, with TRBD2 matching 7 bases. The CDR3 runs to 12 residues. V lost 2 bases, J lost 6 bases, and 2 bases stayed unmatched. CDR1 is SGHNT and CDR2 is YYREEE in the germline V gene (reference sequence).

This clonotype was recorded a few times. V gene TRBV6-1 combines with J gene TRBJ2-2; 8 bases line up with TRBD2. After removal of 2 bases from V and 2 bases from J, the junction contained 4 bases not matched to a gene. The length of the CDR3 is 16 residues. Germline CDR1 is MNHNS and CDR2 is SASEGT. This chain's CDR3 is CASSEQLAENTGELFF. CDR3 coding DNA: TGTGCCAGCAGTGAACAACTAGCGGAAAACACCGGGGAGCTGTTTTTT.

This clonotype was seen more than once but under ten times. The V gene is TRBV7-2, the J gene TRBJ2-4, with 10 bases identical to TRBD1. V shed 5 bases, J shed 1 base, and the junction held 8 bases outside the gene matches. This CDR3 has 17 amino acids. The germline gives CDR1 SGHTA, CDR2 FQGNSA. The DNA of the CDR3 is TGTGCCAGCAGCCCGGGACAGGGGCCGAGGGCCAAAAACATTCAGTACTTC. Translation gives CASSPGQGPRAKNIQYF.

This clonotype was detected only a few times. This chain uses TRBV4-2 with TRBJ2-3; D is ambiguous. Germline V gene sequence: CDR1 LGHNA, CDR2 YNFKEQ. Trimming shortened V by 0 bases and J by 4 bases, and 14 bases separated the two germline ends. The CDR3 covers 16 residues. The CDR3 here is CASSQEGPGGADTQYF. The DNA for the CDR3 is TGTGCCAGCAGCCAAGAGGGCCCCGGCGGCGCAGATACGCAGTATTTT.

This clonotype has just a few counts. CDR3 nucleotides: TGTGCCAGTAGTATAGCCTTCAGGGTAGGAGAGACCCAGTACTTC. Its translation is CASSIAFRVGETQYF. V is TRBV19 and J is TRBJ2-5; D perhaps matches TRBD1 (5 bases). V lost 1 base and J lost 4, with 13 bases in between. This CDR3 contains 15 residues. In germline, CDR1 is LNHDA, CDR2 SQIVND (reference sequence).

CDR3 nucleotide sequence: TGTGCCAGCAGGTGGACAGGGGGCGAGCAGTACTTC. Translating gives CASRWTGGEQYF. This chain joins TRBV5-5 and TRBJ2-7; TRBD1 agrees at 10 bases. CDR1 SGHKS and CDR2 YYEKEE come from the germline V gene (reference sequence). The CDR3 sequence is 12 residues long. V was clipped by 5 bases and J by 6 bases; unmatched bases: 2.

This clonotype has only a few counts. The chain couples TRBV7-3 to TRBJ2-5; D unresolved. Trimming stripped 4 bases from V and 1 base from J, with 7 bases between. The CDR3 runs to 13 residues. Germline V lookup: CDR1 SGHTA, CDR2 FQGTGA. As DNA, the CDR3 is TGTGCCAGCAGCTCTTCGCCCCAAGAGACCCAGTACTTC. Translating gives CASSSSPQETQYF.

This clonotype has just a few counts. In nucleotides, the CDR3 is TGTGCCAGCAGCCCCGGGAGCGCCCAGGGTAACAATGAGCAGTTCTTC. This encodes CASSPGSAQGNNEQFF. V and J are TRBV6-5 and TRBJ2-1; D might be TRBD2 (6 bases). Trimming pared 6 bases from V and 5 bases from J, leaving 20 bases between. CDR1 and CDR2 (germline): MNHEY, SVGAGI. The CDR3 length is 16 residues.

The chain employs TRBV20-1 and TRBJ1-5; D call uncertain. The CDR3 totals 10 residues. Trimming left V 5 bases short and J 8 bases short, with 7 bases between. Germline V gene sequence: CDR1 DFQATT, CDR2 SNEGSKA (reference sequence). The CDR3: CSAGREPQHF. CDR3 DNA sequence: TGCAGTGCTGGGAGAGAGCCCCAGCATTTT.

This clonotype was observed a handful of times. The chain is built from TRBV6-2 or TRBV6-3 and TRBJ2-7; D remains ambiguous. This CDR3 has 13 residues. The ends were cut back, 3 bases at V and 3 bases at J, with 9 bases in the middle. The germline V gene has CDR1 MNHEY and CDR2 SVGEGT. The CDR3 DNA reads TGTGCCAGCAGTTATGAAGGGATCTACGAGCAGTACTTC. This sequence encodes CASSYEGIYEQYF.

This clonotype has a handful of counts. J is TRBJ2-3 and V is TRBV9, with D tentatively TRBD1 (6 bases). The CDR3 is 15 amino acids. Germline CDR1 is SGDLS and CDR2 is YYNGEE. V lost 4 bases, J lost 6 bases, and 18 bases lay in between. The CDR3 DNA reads TGTGCCAGCAGCCATTCGAACAGGGCCCCCGATACGCAGTATTTT. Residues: CASSHSNRAPDTQYF.

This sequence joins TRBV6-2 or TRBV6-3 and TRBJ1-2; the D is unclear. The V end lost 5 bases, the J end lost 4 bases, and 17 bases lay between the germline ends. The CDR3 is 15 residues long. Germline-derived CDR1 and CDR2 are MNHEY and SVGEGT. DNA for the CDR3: TGTGCCAGCAGTGGAGACACCGCTTCAACCTATGGCTACACCTTC. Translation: CASSGDTASTYGYTF.

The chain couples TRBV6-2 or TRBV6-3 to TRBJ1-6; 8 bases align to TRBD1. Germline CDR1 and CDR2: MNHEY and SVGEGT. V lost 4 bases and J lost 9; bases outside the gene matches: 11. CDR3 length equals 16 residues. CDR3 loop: CASSSDLQGVFSPLHF. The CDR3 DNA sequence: TGTGCCAGCAGTTCGGACCTACAGGGGGTCTTTTCACCCCTCCACTTT.

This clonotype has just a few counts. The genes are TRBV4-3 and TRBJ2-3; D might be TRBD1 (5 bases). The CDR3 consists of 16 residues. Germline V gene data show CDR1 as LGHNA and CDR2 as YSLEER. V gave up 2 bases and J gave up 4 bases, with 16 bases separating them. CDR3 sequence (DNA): TGCGCCAGCAGCCAAAATTTTGGCAGGGTAGCAGATACGCAGTATTTT. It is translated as CASSQNFGRVADTQYF.